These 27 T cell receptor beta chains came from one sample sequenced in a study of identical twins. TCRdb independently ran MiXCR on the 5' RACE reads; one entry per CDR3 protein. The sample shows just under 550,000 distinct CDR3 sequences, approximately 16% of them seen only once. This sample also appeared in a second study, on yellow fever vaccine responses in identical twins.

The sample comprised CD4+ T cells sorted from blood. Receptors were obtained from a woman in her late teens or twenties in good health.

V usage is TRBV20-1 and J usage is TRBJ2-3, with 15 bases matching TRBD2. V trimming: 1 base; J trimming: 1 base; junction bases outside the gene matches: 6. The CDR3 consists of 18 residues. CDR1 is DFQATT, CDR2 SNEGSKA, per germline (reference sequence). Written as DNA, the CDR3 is TGCAGTGCTAGAGCGTGGACTAGCGGGGGGGCAGGCACAGATACGCAGTATTTT. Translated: CSARAWTSGGAGTDTQYF.

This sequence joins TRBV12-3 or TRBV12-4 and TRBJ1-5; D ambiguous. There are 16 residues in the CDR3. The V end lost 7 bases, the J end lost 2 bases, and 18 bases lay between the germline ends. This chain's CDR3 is CASTPRGLYGNQPQHF. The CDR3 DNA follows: TGTGCCAGCACGCCCCGGGGTCTTTATGGCAATCAGCCCCAGCATTTT.

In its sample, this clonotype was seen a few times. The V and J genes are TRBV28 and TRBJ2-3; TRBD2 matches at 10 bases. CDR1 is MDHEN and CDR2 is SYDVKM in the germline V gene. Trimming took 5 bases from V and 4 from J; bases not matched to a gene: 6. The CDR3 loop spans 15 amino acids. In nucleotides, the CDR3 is TGTGCCAGCAGTGATAGCGGGGGGAGAGCAGATACGCAGTATTTT. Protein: CASSDSGGRADTQYF.

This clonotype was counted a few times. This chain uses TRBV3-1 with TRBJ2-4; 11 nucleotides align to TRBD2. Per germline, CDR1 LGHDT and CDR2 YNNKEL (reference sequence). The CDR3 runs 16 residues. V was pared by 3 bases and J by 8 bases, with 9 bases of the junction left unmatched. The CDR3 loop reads CASSHYSGGAGDIQYF. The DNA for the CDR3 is TGTGCCAGCAGCCATTATAGCGGGGGGGCCGGGGACATTCAGTACTTC.

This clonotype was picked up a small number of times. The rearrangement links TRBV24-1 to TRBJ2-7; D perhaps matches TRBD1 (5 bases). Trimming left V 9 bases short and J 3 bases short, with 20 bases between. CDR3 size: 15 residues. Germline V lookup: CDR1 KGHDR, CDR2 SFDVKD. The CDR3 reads CATCKAPTQDYEQYV. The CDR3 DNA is TGTGCCACCTGTAAGGCCCCCACACAGGACTACGAGCAGTACGTC.

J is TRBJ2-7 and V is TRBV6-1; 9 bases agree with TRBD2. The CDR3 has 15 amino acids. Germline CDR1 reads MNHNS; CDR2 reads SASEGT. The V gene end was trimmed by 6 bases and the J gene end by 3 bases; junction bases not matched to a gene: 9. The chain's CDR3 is CASRPSGGQSYEQYV. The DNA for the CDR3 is TGTGCCAGCAGGCCAAGCGGGGGGCAGAGCTACGAGCAGTACGTC.

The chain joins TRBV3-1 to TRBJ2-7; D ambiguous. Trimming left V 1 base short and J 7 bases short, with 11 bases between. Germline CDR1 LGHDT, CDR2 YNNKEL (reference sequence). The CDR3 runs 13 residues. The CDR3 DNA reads TGTGCCAGCAGCCAAGCCGGGTGGCGTGAGCAGTACGTC. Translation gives CASSQAGWREQYV.

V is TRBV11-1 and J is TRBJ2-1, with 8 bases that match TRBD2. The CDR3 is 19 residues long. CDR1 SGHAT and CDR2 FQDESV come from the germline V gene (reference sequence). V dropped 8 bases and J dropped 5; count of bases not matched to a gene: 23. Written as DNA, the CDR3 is TGTGCCAGCCCGAAACCCGGGCGTTTGACGGGAGGGCCGAACAATGAGCAGTTCTTC. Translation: CASPKPGRLTGGPNNEQFF.

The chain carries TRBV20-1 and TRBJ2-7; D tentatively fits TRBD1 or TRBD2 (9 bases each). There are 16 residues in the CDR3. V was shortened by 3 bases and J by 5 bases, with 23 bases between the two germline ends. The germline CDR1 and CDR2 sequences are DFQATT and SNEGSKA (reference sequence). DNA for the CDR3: TGCAGTGCTAGGTCGCTAGCGGGACAGGGCTTCAACGAGCAGTACGTC. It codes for CSARSLAGQGFNEQYV.

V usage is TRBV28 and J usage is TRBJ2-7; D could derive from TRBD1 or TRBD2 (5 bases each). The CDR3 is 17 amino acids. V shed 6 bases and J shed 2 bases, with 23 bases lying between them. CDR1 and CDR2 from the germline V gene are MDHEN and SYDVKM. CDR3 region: CASSRNEGRRMPYEQYF. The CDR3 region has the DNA TGTGCCAGCAGCCGTAACGAGGGACGGAGGATGCCCTACGAGCAGTACTTC.

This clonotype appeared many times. CDR3 coding DNA: TGTGCCATCAGTGAGTCGAGCGAGTATAGCAATCAGCCCCAGCATTTT. Protein product: CAISESSEYSNQPQHF. This sequence joins TRBV10-3 and TRBJ1-5; unclear D gene. The CDR3 sequence is 16 residues long. V was shortened by 0 bases and J by 0 bases, with 9 bases between the two germline ends. The V gene's germline CDR1 is ENHRY and CDR2 SYGVKD.

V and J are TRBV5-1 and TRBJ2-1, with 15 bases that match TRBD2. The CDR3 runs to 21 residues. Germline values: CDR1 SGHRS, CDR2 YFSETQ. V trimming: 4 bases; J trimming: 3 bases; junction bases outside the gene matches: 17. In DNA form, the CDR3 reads TGCGCCAGCAGCCCGGGGTCCGGGACTAGCGGGAGGACCCCCTTCTACAATGAGCAGTTCTTC. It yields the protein CASSPGSGTSGRTPFYNEQFF.

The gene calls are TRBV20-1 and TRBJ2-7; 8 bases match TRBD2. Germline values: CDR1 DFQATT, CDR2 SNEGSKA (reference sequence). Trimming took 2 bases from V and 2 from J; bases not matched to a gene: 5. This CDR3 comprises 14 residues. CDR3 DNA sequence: TGCAGTGCTAGAAACACCGGGGGGGCCTACGAGCAGTACGTC. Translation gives CSARNTGGAYEQYV.

The CDR3: CASSVGGLAGSYEQYF. The CDR3 bases are TGTGCCAGCAGCGTAGGGGGTCTAGCGGGAAGCTACGAGCAGTACTTC. The V and J genes are TRBV9 and TRBJ2-7; 9 bases agree with TRBD2. With V trimmed by 0 bases and J by 3 bases, 7 bases remained unmatched. CDR1 is SGDLS, CDR2 YYNGEE, per germline. CDR3 length: 16 amino acids.

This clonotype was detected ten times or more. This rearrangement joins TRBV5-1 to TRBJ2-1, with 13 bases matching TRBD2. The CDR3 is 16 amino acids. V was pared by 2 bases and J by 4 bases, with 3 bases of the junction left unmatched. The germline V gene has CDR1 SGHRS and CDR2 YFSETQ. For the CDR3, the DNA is TGCGCCAGCAGCTTTCAGACTAGCGGGGGGTACAATGAGCAGTTCTTC. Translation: CASSFQTSGGYNEQFF.

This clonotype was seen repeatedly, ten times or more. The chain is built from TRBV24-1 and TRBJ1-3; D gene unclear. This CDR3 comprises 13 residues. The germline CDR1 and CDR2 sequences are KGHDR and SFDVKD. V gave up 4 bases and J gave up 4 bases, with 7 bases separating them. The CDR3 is CATSEDVGNTIYF. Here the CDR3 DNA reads TGTGCCACCAGTGAGGATGTAGGAAACACCATATATTTT.

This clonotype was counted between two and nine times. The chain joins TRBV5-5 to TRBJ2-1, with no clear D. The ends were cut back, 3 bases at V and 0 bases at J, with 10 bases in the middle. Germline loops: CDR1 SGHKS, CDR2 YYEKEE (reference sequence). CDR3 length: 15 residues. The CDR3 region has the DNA TGTGCCAGCAGCTATGGGTATAGCTCCTACAATGAGCAGTTCTTC. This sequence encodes CASSYGYSSYNEQFF. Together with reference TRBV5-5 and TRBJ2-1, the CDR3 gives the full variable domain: DAGVTQSPTHLIKTRGQQVTLRCSPISGHKSVSWYQQVLGQGPQFIFQYYEKEERGRGNFPDRFSARQFPNYSSELNVNALLLGDSALYLCASSYGYSSYNEQFFGPGTRLTVL.

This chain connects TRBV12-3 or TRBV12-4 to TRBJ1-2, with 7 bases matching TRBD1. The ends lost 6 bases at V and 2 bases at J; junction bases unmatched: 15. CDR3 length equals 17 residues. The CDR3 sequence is CASSQPDPGQSNYGYTF. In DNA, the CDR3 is TGTGCCAGCAGCCAACCGGATCCGGGACAGTCAAACTATGGCTACACCTTC.

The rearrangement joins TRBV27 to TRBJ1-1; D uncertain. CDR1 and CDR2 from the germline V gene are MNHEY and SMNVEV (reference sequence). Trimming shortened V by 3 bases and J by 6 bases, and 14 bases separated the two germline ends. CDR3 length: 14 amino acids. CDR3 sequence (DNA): TGTGCCAGCAGTTTTTCGGGTAATCTCCCTGAAGCTTTCTTT. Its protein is CASSFSGNLPEAFF.

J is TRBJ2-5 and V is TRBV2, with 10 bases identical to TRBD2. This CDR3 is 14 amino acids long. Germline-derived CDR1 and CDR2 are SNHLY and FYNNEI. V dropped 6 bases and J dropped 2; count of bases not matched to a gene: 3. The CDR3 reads CASRVAGGQETQYF. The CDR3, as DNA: TGTGCCAGCAGGGTAGCGGGGGGTCAAGAGACCCAGTACTTC. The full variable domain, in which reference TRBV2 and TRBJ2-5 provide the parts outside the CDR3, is EPEVTQTPSHQVTQMGQEVILRCVPISNHLYFYWYRQILGQKVEFLVSFYNNEISEKSEIFDDQFSVERPDGSNFTLKIRSTKLEDSAMYFCASRVAGGQETQYFGPGTRLLVL.

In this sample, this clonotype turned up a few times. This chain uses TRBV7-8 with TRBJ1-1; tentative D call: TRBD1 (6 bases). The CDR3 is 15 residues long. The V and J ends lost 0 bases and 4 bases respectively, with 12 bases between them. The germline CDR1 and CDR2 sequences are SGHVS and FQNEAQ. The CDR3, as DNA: TGTGCCAGCAGCTTAGCCGGGGGGGCTATCACTGAAGCTTTCTTT. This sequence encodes CASSLAGGAITEAFF.

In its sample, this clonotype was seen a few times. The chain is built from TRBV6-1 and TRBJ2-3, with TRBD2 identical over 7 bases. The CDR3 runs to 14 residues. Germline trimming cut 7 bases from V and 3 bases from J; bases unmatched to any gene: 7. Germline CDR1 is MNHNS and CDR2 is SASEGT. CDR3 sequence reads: CASKGGRETDTQYF. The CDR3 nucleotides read TGTGCCAGCAAGGGTGGGAGGGAGACAGATACGCAGTATTTT.

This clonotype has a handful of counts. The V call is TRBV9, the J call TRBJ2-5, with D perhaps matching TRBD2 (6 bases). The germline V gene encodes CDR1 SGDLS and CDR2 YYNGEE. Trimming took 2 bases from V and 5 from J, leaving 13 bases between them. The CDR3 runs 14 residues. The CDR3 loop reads CASSVGGSKETQYF. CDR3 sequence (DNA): TGTGCCAGCAGCGTGGGGGGAAGTAAGGAGACCCAGTACTTC. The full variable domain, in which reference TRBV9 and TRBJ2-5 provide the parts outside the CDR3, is DSGVTQTPKHLITATGQRVTLRCSPRSGDLSVYWYQQSLDQGLQFLIQYYNGEERAKGNILERFSAQQFPDLHSELNLSSLELGDSALYFCASSVGGSKETQYFGPGTRLLVL.

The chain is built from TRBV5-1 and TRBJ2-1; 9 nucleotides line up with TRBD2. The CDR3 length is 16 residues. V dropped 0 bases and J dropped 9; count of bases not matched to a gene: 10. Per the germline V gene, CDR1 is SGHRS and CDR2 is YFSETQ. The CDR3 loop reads CASSLEVLAGTGEQFF. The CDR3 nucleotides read TGCGCCAGCAGCTTGGAAGTCCTAGCGGGGACTGGTGAGCAGTTCTTC.

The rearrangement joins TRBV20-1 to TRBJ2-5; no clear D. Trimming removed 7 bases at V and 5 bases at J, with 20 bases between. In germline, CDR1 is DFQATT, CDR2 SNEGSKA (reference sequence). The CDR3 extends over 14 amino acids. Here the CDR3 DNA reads TGCAGTGTTAAGCTTTCAGGCAACCGGGAGACCCAGTACTTC. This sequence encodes CSVKLSGNRETQYF.

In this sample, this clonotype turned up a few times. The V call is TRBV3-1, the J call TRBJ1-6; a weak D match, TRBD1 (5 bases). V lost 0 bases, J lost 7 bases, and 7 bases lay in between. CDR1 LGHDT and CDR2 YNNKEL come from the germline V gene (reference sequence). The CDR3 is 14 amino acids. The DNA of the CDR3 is TGTGCCAGCAGCCAAGATTGGGGGAATTCACCCCTCCACTTT. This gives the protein CASSQDWGNSPLHF.

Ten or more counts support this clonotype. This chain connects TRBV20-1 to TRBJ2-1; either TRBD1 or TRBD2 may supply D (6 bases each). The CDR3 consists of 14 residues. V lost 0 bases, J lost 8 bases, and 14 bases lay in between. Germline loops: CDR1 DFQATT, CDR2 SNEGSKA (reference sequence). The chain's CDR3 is CSARDRPGGDEQFF. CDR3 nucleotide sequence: TGCAGTGCTAGAGATCGCCCCGGGGGCGATGAGCAGTTCTTC.